This T cell receptor beta chain was retrieved from a study of shared clonotypes between healthy human individuals (dated by TCRdb to the early 2020s). About the study as a whole: Two women and a few men aged 18 to 49 years were included in the cohort. Per donor, three plates each were used for CD4 naive and CD4 memory, two for CD8 naive, and one for CD8 memory. To estimate repertoire size and how much clonotypes are shared between individuals, the study performed deep sequencing of blood TCR repertoires from 4 to 6 healthy adults. To increase sequencing depth and limit assay-specific biases, TCR repertoire library preparation and sequencing were carried out by different laboratories using diverse techniques. Leukapheresis yielded between about 0.9 and 9 billion PBMCs per donor.

Donors were healthy HIV-negative adults with no recently reported acute infections or vaccinations. Every donor was a Caucasian adult living in Nashville, Tennessee, USA. CD4+ T cells were enriched through magnetic negative selection, after which naive cells were positively selected on CD45RA and the remaining negative fraction served as the memory subset. Blood was collected by leukapheresis, and PBMCs were isolated by Ficoll-Histopaque density gradient centrifugation and then cryopreserved in liquid nitrogen vapor phase. Analytical flow cytometry was used to check the purity and quantity of every magnetically sorted T cell population. Genomic DNA was isolated from each sorted fraction and quantified by UV absorbance on a Nanodrop 2000c. Using the deep immunoSEQ assay, TCR CDR3 regions were amplified from genomic DNA by multiplex PCR. Genomic DNA extracted from each cell subset was distributed evenly over all wells of several immunoSEQ 96-well plates, and each plate served as one replicate. For sorted subsets, 200 ng of genomic DNA, equivalent to around 30,000 T cell genomes, went into each replicate PCR. Purified libraries were quantified with a Qubit 3.0 fluorometer, sized on a Bioanalyzer 2100, and re-quantified with the KAPA Library Quantification kit. Every immunoSEQ 96-well plate was sequenced on a separate single-read 150-cycle Illumina NextSeq 550 flow cell. The original pipeline was this. Because the immunoSEQ output included only junctional sequences and no quality scores, the filtering could not be the same as the filtering used for full-length reads. To assign V/J genes and CDR3, sequences were annotated using PyIR, a Python wrapper for IgBLAST v1.9, with IMGT germline references. Reads with weak V/J assignments (E-value above 1e-6), missing CDR3, stop codons, out-of-frame junctions, or ambiguous translated residues were removed. A V3J clonotype was defined by an identical inferred V gene, J gene, and CDR3 amino acid sequence. The percentage overlap between two repertoires was calculated by dividing the number of shared unique clonotypes by the size of the smaller repertoire. RTK rarefaction, the Chao1 estimator, and Recon v2.1 estimates of unobserved clonotypes were used to assess repertoire richness. Generation probabilities for all TCRbeta clonotypes obtained by the gDNA method from a few donors were computed using OLGA. The table was pulled from immuneACCESS by TCRdb, which kept in-frame rearrangements only. Such tables lose some clones; where checked, under half of the loss comes from unresolved V genes, and the rest has no known cause. Clone size and V and J calls were adopted from that table, with D and trimming inferred from the DNA. Across this sample there are 1 million to 1.2 million clones, with approximately 80% seen only once. The top ten hold roughly 0.83% of the sample.

General study outcomes and caveats: Compared with non-shared clonotypes, the clonotypes found in all four sorted-subset donors had higher generation probabilities. Rarefaction of sorted-subset datasets indicated incomplete sequencing despite the large sequencing depth. Sharing across four donors was observed for around 5% of naive CD4, 3% to 3.5% of naive CD8, about 2.5% of memory CD4, and around 0.4% of memory CD8 clonotypes. Estimated clonotype richness was generally larger for naive than for memory subsets. Based on pairwise subsampling, the degree of clonotype sharing among donors was expected to be affected by sequencing depth. Sampling was limited to blood, and TCR repertoires in tissue likely differ from TCR repertoires in blood. Because the study included a small number of donors, the genetic and exposure-history diversity represented was limited.

This clone was observed a few times. Its recognized antigen is unknown. No much larger clonotype is one base removed from it; base qualities were not supplied. Deletion took 6 bases off V and 5 bases off J, with a span of 13 bases between the germline ends. There are 14 amino acids in the CDR3, from cysteine to phenylalanine inclusive. Just CDR3 DNA is preserved here, 42 bases in frame from base 1. Reading the germline V gene (reference sequence) gives CDR1 LNHDA and CDR2 SQIVND. The sequenced material came from memory CD4+ T cells from PBMCs. The sample's cell subset or site label, in plain terms: CD45RA-negative fraction. The rearranged chain carries TRBV19 and TRBJ2-2; TRBD1 could be the D gene, as 5 bases match. The clonotype comes from a man between 18 and 35 years old in good health. Some clones in this sample may be carry-over from other donors' samples. For the CDR3, the sequence is CASRTETGTGELFF. In nucleotide form, the sequence is TGTGCCAGTAGAACGGAAACAGGAACCGGGGAGCTGTTTTTT.